These 18 T cell receptor beta chains were all obtained from the same sample, sequenced in a study of cytomegalovirus exposure and HLA in healthy donors. Primers: 60 Vbeta forward and 13 Jbeta reverse. The table came from immunoSEQ multiplex PCR; TCRdb's copy has only in-frame clones and leaves some out. The sample holds about 150,000 clones, roughly 73% seen once. What was sequenced was PBMCs. These receptors all come from a man between 18 and 35 years old in good health and CMV-seropositive.

The chain links TRBV6-4 to TRBJ2-3; D is undetermined. The CDR3 consists of 14 residues. Trimming removed 6 bases from V and 4 bases from J, with 14 bases in between. Germline CDR1 is MRHNA and CDR2 is SNTAGT. DNA of the CDR3: TGTGCCAGCAGCTCACTTGAAACGGCAGATACGCAGTATTTT. Its protein is CASSSLETADTQYF.

The J gene is TRBJ2-1, the V gene TRBV30, with a tentative D call TRBD2 (6 bases). Trimming pared 3 bases from V and 6 bases from J, leaving 18 bases between. Germline V gene lookup returns CDR1 GTSNPN and CDR2 SVGIG (reference sequence). The CDR3 is 15 amino acids. CDR3 in DNA: TGTGCCTGGAGGTGGGGAATGGCTAGCGTCAATGAGCAGTTCTTC. Its protein product is CAWRWGMASVNEQFF.

The V and J genes are TRBV6-5 and TRBJ1-2, with a tentative D call TRBD1 (5 bases). Per the germline V gene, CDR1 is MNHEY and CDR2 is SVGAGI. The CDR3 covers 14 residues. V was pared by 6 bases and J by 0 bases, with 11 bases between. The CDR3 loop reads CASSQGRANYGYTF. The DNA for the CDR3 is TGTGCCAGCAGCCAGGGTAGAGCTAACTATGGCTACACCTTC.

The J gene is TRBJ2-2, the V gene TRBV7-3, with D possibly TRBD2 on 6 matching bases. Germline V CDR1 and CDR2: SGHTA, FQGTGA. This CDR3 comprises 16 residues. Trimming shortened V by 2 bases and J by 5 bases, and 15 bases separated the two germline ends. CDR3 in DNA: TGTGCCAGCAGCTTAGCCGGGAGCCCCGCGACCGGGGAGCTGTTTTTT. Its translation is CASSLAGSPATGELFF. The full variable domain, its missing parts supplied by reference TRBV7-3 and TRBJ2-2, is GAGVSQTPSNKVTEKGKYVELRCDPISGHTALYWYRQSLGQGPEFLIYFQGTGAADDSGLPNDRFFAVRPEGSVSTLKIQRTERGDSAVYLCASSLAGSPATGELFFGEGSRLTVL.

The V and J genes are TRBV18 and TRBJ2-2, with D tentatively TRBD2 (6 bases). In germline, CDR1 is KGHSH, CDR2 LQKENI. The V gene lost 5 bases and the J gene lost 6 bases, with 16 bases spanning the gap. CDR3 length equals 15 residues. As DNA, the CDR3 is TGTGCCAGCTCATTACAAACACCGGGGGCCGGGGAGCTGTTTTTT. Translated, it gives CASSLQTPGAGELFF. Full variable domain (missing parts from reference TRBV18 and TRBJ2-2): NAGVMQNPRHLVRRRGQEARLRCSPMKGHSHVYWYRQLPEEGLKFMVYLQKENIIDESGMPKERFSAEFPKEGPSILRIQQVVRGDSAAYFCASSLQTPGAGELFFGEGSRLTVL.

The V and J genes are TRBV5-6 and TRBJ2-3; 9 bases match TRBD2. The CDR3 covers 18 residues. J was trimmed by 3 bases and V by 4 bases; bases with no gene match: 15. Germline CDR1 and CDR2: SGHDT and YYEEEE. In nucleotides, the CDR3 is TGTGCCAGCAGCGCGTACCTAAGACTAGCGGACGGGACAGATACGCAGTATTTT. It codes for CASSAYLRLADGTDTQYF.

This chain joins TRBV27 and TRBJ1-2; maybe TRBD1 (6 bases). Trimming stripped 7 bases from V and 2 bases from J, with 17 bases between. Germline V gene sequence: CDR1 MNHEY, CDR2 SMNVEV (reference sequence). This CDR3 spans 15 amino acids. In DNA, the CDR3 is TGTGCCAGCACCCCAAGAGGGGGGGCCAACTATGGCTACACCTTC. It yields the protein CASTPRGGANYGYTF.

The gene calls are TRBV7-3 and TRBJ2-1; TRBD2 matches 7 bases. Trimming took 5 bases from V and 3 from J; bases not matched to a gene: 10. This CDR3 spans 16 amino acids. Germline values: CDR1 SGHTA, CDR2 FQGTGA. The CDR3 region has the DNA TGTGCCAGCAGCCCCAGCGGCGGGAGTTACTACAATGAGCAGTTCTTC. Translated, it gives CASSPSGGSYYNEQFF.

V gene TRBV5-1 combines with J gene TRBJ2-2; no reliable D call. The V end lost 6 bases, the J end lost 6 bases, and 9 bases lay between the germline ends. The CDR3 length is 12 residues. The germline CDR1 and CDR2 sequences are SGHRS and YFSETQ. The CDR3: CASTLSSGELFF. The CDR3 DNA is TGCGCCAGCACCCTTAGTTCCGGGGAGCTGTTTTTT.

This clone was counted between two and nine times. The V gene is TRBV27, the J gene TRBJ2-1, with TRBD2 identical over 7 bases. CDR3 length: 17 residues. The germline gives CDR1 MNHEY, CDR2 SMNVEV (reference sequence). V was clipped by 5 bases and J by 5 bases; unmatched bases: 15. The CDR3 DNA reads TGTGCCAGCAGTCCGACAGAGCAATACGGGACTAACAATGAGCAGTTCTTC. Protein sequence: CASSPTEQYGTNNEQFF.

The chain has TRBV6-1 and TRBJ2-7; 9 bases line up with TRBD1. The V and J ends lost 0 bases and 5 bases, in that order; junction bases with no gene match: 8. Germline assignment: CDR1 MNHNS and CDR2 SASEGT. The CDR3 consists of 16 residues. This chain's CDR3 is CASSEAGTGKTHEQYF. CDR3 coding DNA: TGTGCCAGCAGTGAAGCCGGGACAGGGAAAACCCACGAGCAGTACTTC.

The chain couples TRBV6-1 to TRBJ2-2; 9 nucleotides match TRBD1. Germline loops: CDR1 MNHNS, CDR2 SASEGT. V was clipped by 5 bases and J by 5 bases; unmatched bases: 3. This CDR3 is built from 14 residues. The CDR3 protein is CASSRGQGTGELFF. The CDR3 nucleotides read TGTGCCAGCAGTAGGGGACAGGGAACCGGGGAGCTGTTTTTT.

This clone showed up just once. The chain couples TRBV6-1 to TRBJ2-7; possible D gene TRBD2, 5 bases. From germline, CDR1 is MNHNS and CDR2 SASEGT. Trimming removed 6 bases at V and 3 bases at J, with 6 bases between. This CDR3 is built from 11 residues. CDR3: CASRDFYEQYF. The CDR3 DNA reads TGTGCCAGCAGGGACTTCTACGAGCAGTACTTC.

V gene TRBV2 combines with J gene TRBJ1-2; TRBD1 might be the D (6 bases). Germline CDR1 and CDR2: SNHLY and FYNNEI. The germline V and J ends were trimmed by 2 bases and 5 bases, with 18 bases remaining between them. The CDR3 spans 16 residues. DNA for the CDR3: TGTGCCAGCAGTGAACCAATGATTACAGGGTTATATGGCTACACCTTC. This gives the protein CASSEPMITGLYGYTF.

This clone was detected only once. The genes are TRBV19 and TRBJ1-1; D may be TRBD1 (5 bases). The CDR3 loop spans 13 amino acids. V dropped 3 bases and J dropped 6 bases, with 11 bases sitting between them. Germline V lookup: CDR1 LNHDA, CDR2 SQIVND (reference sequence). CDR3 loop: CASSIQGTAEAFF. CDR3 nucleotides: TGTGCCAGTAGTATCCAGGGTACAGCTGAAGCTTTCTTT.

The rearrangement links TRBV14 to TRBJ1-1; 9 bases align to TRBD1. The CDR3 contains 17 residues. Germline-derived CDR1 and CDR2 are SGHDN and FVKESK. V lost 3 bases and J lost 4; bases outside the gene matches: 12. DNA for the CDR3: TGTGCCAGCAGCCAGCATGGACAGGGGCTTATCGCCACTGAAGCTTTCTTT. It translates to CASSQHGQGLIATEAFF. Combining the CDR3 with reference TRBV14 and TRBJ1-1 gives the whole variable domain EAGVTQFPSHSVIEKGQTVTLRCDPISGHDNLYWYRRVMGKEIKFLLHFVKESKQDESGMPNNRFLAERTGGTYSTLKVQPAELEDSGVYFCASSQHGQGLIATEAFFGQGTRLTVV.

The gene calls are TRBV7-9 and TRBJ1-1, with D perhaps matching TRBD1 (5 bases). V lost 5 bases and J 3 bases, leaving 19 bases between the germline ends. Germline CDR1 and CDR2: SEHNR and FQNEAQ (reference sequence). The CDR3 is made up of 16 amino acids. CDR3 in amino acids: CASSQAPRGLDTEAFF. CDR3 nucleotide sequence: TGTGCCAGCAGCCAGGCCCCTAGGGGACTAGACACTGAAGCTTTCTTT. The variable domain in full, with the rest retrieved from reference TRBV7-9 and TRBJ1-1, is DTGVSQNPRHKITKRGQNVTFRCDPISEHNRLYWYRQTLGQGPEFLTYFQNEAQLEKSRLLSDRFSAERPKGSFSTLEIQRTEQGDSAMYLCASSQAPRGLDTEAFFGQGTRLTVV.

The chain is built from TRBV7-9 and TRBJ2-3, with D tentatively TRBD1 (6 bases). Trimming left V 0 bases short and J 0 bases short, with 10 bases between. The CDR3 runs to 16 residues. In germline, CDR1 is SEHNR, CDR2 FQNEAQ (reference sequence). CDR3 loop: CASSLAWGPSTDTQYF. The CDR3 coding sequence is TGTGCCAGCAGCTTAGCTTGGGGGCCTAGCACAGATACGCAGTATTTT. The complete variable domain, with remaining parts taken from reference TRBV7-9 and TRBJ2-3, reads DTGVSQNPRHKITKRGQNVTFRCDPISEHNRLYWYRQTLGQGPEFLTYFQNEAQLEKSRLLSDRFSAERPKGSFSTLEIQRTEQGDSAMYLCASSLAWGPSTDTQYFGPGTRLTVL.